Each of the 8 T cell receptor beta chains below was sequenced from the same sample in a study of beta chain features in type 1 diabetes. The sequenced template was cDNA made from the entire isolated RNA. The assay was immunoSEQ multiplex PCR, and TCRdb's table has in-frame clones only and misses some. The table records 900,000 or so clones, roughly 17% of them present only once. The sequencing sample was made of naive CD4+ T cells from blood. All receptors derive from a woman aged 18-29 years in good health.

The rearrangement links TRBV7-2 to TRBJ2-1, with TRBD2 matching 11 bases. Germline lookup yields CDR1 SGHTA and CDR2 FQGNSA. Trimming cost V 3 bases and J 15 bases; bases outside gene matches: 7. The CDR3 consists of 13 residues. CDR3 amino acids: CASSLGLADVGFF. DNA of the CDR3: TGTGCCAGCAGCTTGGGACTAGCGGATGTAGGGTTCTTC.

The chain is built from TRBV7-9 and TRBJ1-3; D uncertain. Looked up from germline, CDR1 is SEHNR and CDR2 is FQNEAQ (reference sequence). Trimming removed 1 base at V and 2 bases at J, with 6 bases between. The CDR3 contains 14 residues. This chain's CDR3 is CASSLVAAGNTIYF. The CDR3 DNA sequence: TGTGCCAGCAGCTTAGTCGCAGCTGGAAACACCATATATTTT. Drawing the rest from reference TRBV7-9 and TRBJ1-3, the complete variable domain is DTGVSQNPRHKITKRGQNVTFRCDPISEHNRLYWYRQTLGQGPEFLTYFQNEAQLEKSRLLSDRFSAERPKGSFSTLEIQRTEQGDSAMYLCASSLVAAGNTIYFGEGSWLTVV.

The V and J genes are TRBV4-2 and TRBJ1-5; no definite D call. Trimming took 0 bases from V and 3 from J, leaving 12 bases between them. Germline lookup yields CDR1 LGHNA and CDR2 YNFKEQ. CDR3 length equals 16 residues. The CDR3 nucleotides read TGTGCCAGCAGCCAAGAAGAAGGGTCTCCCAATCAGCCCCAGCATTTT. Its protein is CASSQEEGSPNQPQHF.

The chain links TRBV7-2 to TRBJ2-7; 10 nucleotides line up with TRBD2. The CDR3 contains 14 residues. With 5 bases clipped from V and 5 bases from J, the junction kept 6 bases outside the gene matches. The germline gives CDR1 SGHTA, CDR2 FQGNSA. The chain's CDR3 is CASSPDSGRDEQYF. The CDR3 bases are TGTGCCAGCAGCCCGGACAGCGGGAGGGACGAGCAGTACTTC.

This clone was seen a handful of times. V is TRBV11-2 and J is TRBJ2-3; 7 positions match TRBD2. V was clipped by 1 base and J by 1 base; unmatched bases: 11. Germline CDR1 reads SGHAT; CDR2 reads FQNNGV. The CDR3 totals 18 residues. The CDR3 coding sequence is TGTGCCAGCAGCTTAGTACCTGTCGCGGGAGCCGGCACAGATACGCAGTATTTT. As protein: CASSLVPVAGAGTDTQYF.

As DNA, the CDR3 is TGTGCCATCAGTGAGACCCCGACAGGGGAATACGAGCAGTACTTC. The encoded protein is CAISETPTGEYEQYF. The chain couples TRBV10-3 to TRBJ2-7; 8 bases align to TRBD1. This CDR3 contains 15 residues. The J segment lost 4 bases and the V segment lost 2 bases, leaving 7 bases of the junction unmatched. Germline V lookup: CDR1 ENHRY, CDR2 SYGVKD.

The chain couples TRBV7-9 to TRBJ2-2; perhaps TRBD1 as D (5 bases). The CDR3 has 17 residues. In germline, CDR1 is SEHNR, CDR2 FQNEAQ (reference sequence). The V and J ends lost 4 bases and 4 bases respectively, with 19 bases between them. DNA for the CDR3: TGTGCCAGCAGCTCCCCGGTGGACACCCTTCTCACCGGGGAGCTGTTTTTT. Its translation: CASSSPVDTLLTGELFF.

The chain recombines TRBV18 with TRBJ1-3; D is undetermined. CDR1 and CDR2 from the germline V gene are KGHSH and LQKENI. Trimming took 2 bases from V and 3 from J, leaving 14 bases between them. CDR3 length: 16 amino acids. The chain's CDR3 is CASSPLDSGGGNTIYF. Written as DNA, the CDR3 is TGTGCCAGCTCACCATTGGACTCAGGAGGTGGAAACACCATATATTTT.